The 31 T cell receptor beta chains given below trace back to one sample, sequenced in a study of identical twins. Via MiXCR, TCRdb re-called the 5' RACE reads, giving one row per CDR3 protein. The sample holds around 670,000 distinct CDR3 sequences, 5.5% to 7.5% seen once. The sample taken for sequencing was naive T cells sorted from blood. The receptors come from a man between 18 and 35 years old in good health.

This clonotype was seen more than once but under ten times. CDR3 sequence: CASSYGSRIGNQPQHF. CDR3 sequence (DNA): TGTGCCAGTAGCTACGGGTCGCGGATCGGCAATCAGCCCCAGCATTTT. V is TRBV19 and J is TRBJ1-5; D ambiguous. Germline V gene data show CDR1 as LNHDA and CDR2 as SQIVND (reference sequence). The V and J ends lost 6 bases and 2 bases respectively, with 17 bases between them. The CDR3 runs to 16 residues.

This clonotype was detected ten times or more. The rearrangement links TRBV12-3 or TRBV12-4 to TRBJ2-5; 10 nucleotides match TRBD2. There are 16 residues in the CDR3. The junction had 7 bases not matched to a gene; V was cut back by 2 bases and J by 4 bases. The chain's CDR3 is CASSLRLAGVGETQYF. Here the CDR3 DNA reads TGTGCCAGCAGTTTAAGGCTAGCGGGAGTAGGAGAGACCCAGTACTTC.

This clonotype was seen many times. The V and J genes are TRBV27 and TRBJ1-5; no firm D call. This CDR3 is built from 10 residues. The V gene's germline CDR1 is MNHEY and CDR2 SMNVEV (reference sequence). V lost 6 bases to trimming and J lost 4 bases, with 1 base between them. Here the CDR3 DNA reads TGTGCCAGCAGAAATCAGCCCCAGCATTTT. It specifies CASRNQPQHF.

This clonotype was observed many times. This chain's CDR3 is CASSSRLAGGSGEQFF. The CDR3 DNA reads TGTGCCAGCAGTTCCCGACTAGCGGGAGGTAGTGGGGAGCAGTTCTTC. The genes are TRBV7-3 and TRBJ2-1, with TRBD2 matching 13 bases. The trim removed 6 bases at V and 10 bases at J, leaving 12 bases unmatched. This CDR3 region has 16 residues. Germline-derived CDR1 and CDR2 are SGHTA and FQGTGA.

At least ten counts were recorded for this clonotype. The gene calls are TRBV11-2 and TRBJ2-3; either TRBD1 or TRBD2 may supply D (6 bases each). V lost 6 bases to trimming and J lost 5 bases, with 24 bases between them. Germline CDR1 SGHAT, CDR2 FQNNGV. The CDR3 covers 17 residues. CDR3 region: CASSYGRGGGLIDTQYF. DNA of the CDR3: TGTGCCAGCAGTTACGGCCGAGGAGGGGGGTTGATAGATACGCAGTATTTT.

This clonotype appeared many times. V gene TRBV3-1 combines with J gene TRBJ2-7, with TRBD2 as a possible D gene (5 bases). V lost 2 bases, J lost 0 bases, and 11 bases lay in between. Germline-derived CDR1 and CDR2 are LGHDT and YNNKEL (reference sequence). The CDR3 runs to 15 residues. The DNA for the CDR3 is TGTGCCAGCAGCCAATCTTTTGGGAGCTCCTACGAGCAGTACGTC. This gives the protein CASSQSFGSSYEQYV.

This clonotype was detected only a few times. The chain couples TRBV3-1 to TRBJ2-1, with D perhaps TRBD1 (7 bases). The CDR3 length is 14 residues. The germline V and J ends were trimmed by 3 bases and 5 bases, with 11 bases remaining between them. The V gene's germline CDR1 is LGHDT and CDR2 YNNKEL (reference sequence). CDR3 DNA: TGTGCCAGCAGCCAGGAGGGGGCCCACAATGAGCAGTTCTTC. It yields the protein CASSQEGAHNEQFF.

This clonotype was recorded at least ten times. J is TRBJ2-1 and V is TRBV5-1; the match to TRBD2 covers 11 bases. The J segment lost 2 bases and the V segment lost 7 bases, leaving 5 bases of the junction unmatched. There are 15 residues in the CDR3. CDR1 SGHRS and CDR2 YFSETQ come from the germline V gene. CDR3 DNA: TGCGCCAGCGTAGGGACTAGCGGAGCCTACAATGAGCAGTTCTTC. This gives the protein CASVGTSGAYNEQFF.

The rearrangement links TRBV12-3 or TRBV12-4 to TRBJ2-7; maybe TRBD1 (6 bases). CDR3 length equals 18 residues. V was pared by 0 bases and J by 6 bases, with 24 bases between. The CDR3 DNA reads TGTGCCAGCAGTTTAGCGCTAAAGGGGGTGGGGGCAAGCGGCGAGCAGTACGTC. This encodes CASSLALKGVGASGEQYV.

This clonotype showed up just a few times. The chain links TRBV3-1 to TRBJ2-5; 11 bases are a match to TRBD2. The CDR3 has 18 residues. Losses at the gene ends were 5 bases for V and 2 bases for J; bases not matched to a gene: 13. Germline CDR1 reads LGHDT; CDR2 reads YNNKEL (reference sequence). CDR3 region: CASSNNLMGLAEQETQYF. The CDR3 DNA follows: TGTGCCAGCAGCAATAACTTAATGGGACTAGCGGAGCAAGAGACCCAGTACTTC.

This chain uses TRBV20-1 with TRBJ1-2; 7 positions agree with TRBD1. V shed 5 bases, J shed 4 bases, and the junction held 4 bases outside the gene matches. In germline, CDR1 is DFQATT, CDR2 SNEGSKA (reference sequence). The CDR3 totals 12 residues. In DNA form, the CDR3 reads TGCAGTGCTGGGACAGTGAGCTATGGCTACACCTTC. Translation: CSAGTVSYGYTF.

In this sample, this clonotype turned up a few times. The chain carries TRBV10-3 and TRBJ2-5; TRBD1 matches 11 bases. The CDR3 loop spans 13 amino acids. The ends lost 7 bases at V and 5 bases at J; junction bases unmatched: 3. From germline, CDR1 is ENHRY and CDR2 SYGVKD. The CDR3 DNA reads TGTGCCATCACCCGGACAGGGGGCGAGACCCAGTACTTC. It encodes CAITRTGGETQYF.

This clonotype was found many times. The rearrangement links TRBV12-3 or TRBV12-4 to TRBJ1-4; weak D call: TRBD1 (6 bases). The germline V and J ends were trimmed by 7 bases and 5 bases, with 11 bases remaining between them. The CDR3 runs 13 residues. Here the CDR3 reads CASNSRGNEKLFF. DNA of the CDR3: TGTGCCAGCAACTCCAGGGGAAATGAAAAACTGTTTTTT.

In its sample, this clonotype was seen many times. This sequence joins TRBV3-1 and TRBJ2-1; the match to TRBD1 covers 7 bases. This CDR3 contains 14 residues. Germline assignment: CDR1 LGHDT and CDR2 YNNKEL (reference sequence). The V and J ends lost 0 bases and 7 bases, in that order; junction bases with no gene match: 3. CDR3 nucleotide sequence: TGTGCCAGCAGCCAAGATCTACAGGGGAATGAGCAGTTCTTC. It is translated as CASSQDLQGNEQFF.

This clonotype was observed a handful of times. The V gene is TRBV4-3, the J gene TRBJ1-5; 7 nucleotides align to TRBD1. The CDR3 loop spans 17 amino acids. Germline V CDR1 and CDR2: LGHNA, YSLEER. V shed 0 bases, J shed 7 bases, and the junction held 12 bases outside the gene matches. The CDR3 loop reads CASSQDGAGGVGQPQHF. CDR3 in DNA: TGCGCCAGCAGCCAAGATGGGGCAGGGGGTGTCGGGCAGCCCCAGCATTTT.

The chain carries TRBV7-9 and TRBJ2-3, with 8 nucleotides matching TRBD1. Germline CDR1 is SEHNR and CDR2 is FQNEAQ (reference sequence). With V trimmed by 1 base and J by 4 bases, 7 bases remained unmatched. The CDR3 runs to 16 residues. In nucleotides, the CDR3 is TGTGCCAGCAGCTTAGGGCCGGACAGGGAACCAGATACGCAGTATTTT. Translating it yields CASSLGPDREPDTQYF.

A note on this clonotype: A much larger clone differs by one base, so this may be a read error. The V and J genes are TRBV14 and TRBJ2-2; no reliable D call. The CDR3 runs to 12 residues. The V gene's germline CDR1 is SGHDN and CDR2 FVKESK. Trimming removed 5 bases at V and 6 bases at J, with 7 bases between. This CDR3 is CASSAPPGELFF. The CDR3 bases are TGTGCCAGCAGCGCTCCCCCCGGGGAGCTGTTTTTT.

There are a few counts of this clonotype. The chain is built from TRBV6-5 and TRBJ2-3; D is tentatively TRBD1 or TRBD2 (5 bases each). The germline V and J ends were trimmed by 6 bases and 14 bases, with 18 bases remaining between them. Germline V gene sequence: CDR1 MNHEY, CDR2 SVGAGI. CDR3 length: 12 residues. The CDR3 reads CASRDLGTRPYF. The CDR3, as DNA: TGTGCCAGCAGAGACCTCGGGACCAGACCGTATTTT.

The chain has TRBV28 and TRBJ2-7, with TRBD2 matching 12 bases. Germline values: CDR1 MDHEN, CDR2 SYDVKM. V dropped 6 bases and J dropped 3; count of bases not matched to a gene: 6. This CDR3 comprises 15 residues. The CDR3 sequence is CASRPSGRANYEQYF. CDR3 DNA sequence: TGTGCCAGCAGACCTAGCGGGAGGGCGAACTACGAGCAGTACTTC.

The V gene is TRBV7-9, the J gene TRBJ2-7; TRBD1 or TRBD2 may be the D gene (5 bases each). Germline CDR1 reads SEHNR; CDR2 reads FQNEAQ (reference sequence). Trimming pared 4 bases from V and 2 bases from J, leaving 15 bases between. CDR3 length: 15 residues. CDR3 nucleotide sequence: TGTGCCAGCAGCTCCCGGGACCCGGAGGCCTACGAGCAGTACTTC. Amino acid sequence: CASSSRDPEAYEQYF.

This clonotype was counted ten times or more. The chain links TRBV4-1 to TRBJ2-2; 7 bases line up with TRBD2. The CDR3 extends over 15 amino acids. V lost 8 bases to trimming and J lost 1 base; unmatched junction nucleotides: 7. Germline V gene sequence: CDR1 MGHRA, CDR2 YSYEKL. CDR3 residues: CASEDGGGNTGELFF. In DNA form, the CDR3 reads TGCGCCAGCGAAGATGGGGGGGGGAACACCGGGGAGCTGTTTTTT.

This clonotype was seen more than once but under ten times. The J gene is TRBJ2-3, the V gene TRBV6-1; 8 positions match TRBD1. V lost 9 bases, J lost 4 bases, and 18 bases stayed unmatched. This CDR3 spans 17 amino acids. Per germline, CDR1 MNHNS and CDR2 SASEGT. CDR3 bases: TGTGCCAGTAGAGGGTGGTTAGGGCAGGGGGCCGCAGATACGCAGTATTTT. Translation: CASRGWLGQGAADTQYF.

The chain combines TRBV4-2 with TRBJ2-1; 12 bases map to TRBD2. Germline V gene sequence: CDR1 LGHNA, CDR2 YNFKEQ. The trim removed 4 bases at V and 4 bases at J, leaving 8 bases unmatched. CDR3 size: 17 residues. The CDR3 protein is CASSRSLAGGPYNEQFF. Here the CDR3 DNA reads TGTGCCAGCAGCCGATCCCTAGCGGGAGGGCCTTACAATGAGCAGTTCTTC.

There are many counts of this clonotype. The J gene is TRBJ1-2, the V gene TRBV12-3 or TRBV12-4; possibly TRBD1 for D (5 bases). The CDR3 covers 14 residues. With 7 bases removed from V and 6 bases from J, the gap between germline ends came to 18 bases. The CDR3 spells CASTLWGVQDGYTF. The DNA for the CDR3 is TGTGCCAGCACCCTGTGGGGGGTTCAGGATGGCTACACCTTC.

The table lists this clonotype with many counts. The chain has TRBV5-1 and TRBJ2-4; the D is unclear. The CDR3 has 14 amino acids. V was clipped by 1 base and J by 8 bases, with 13 bases between them. The germline V gene encodes CDR1 SGHRS and CDR2 YFSETQ. CDR3 sequence (DNA): TGCGCCAGCAGCTTGAACGGTGTTTTCGACATTCAGTACTTC. Residues: CASSLNGVFDIQYF.

This clonotype was recorded a few times. The chain couples TRBV11-1 to TRBJ2-7; tentatively, D is TRBD1 or TRBD2 (6 bases each). Trimming removed 5 bases at V and 0 bases at J, with 26 bases between. Germline CDR1 and CDR2: SGHAT and FQDESV (reference sequence). The CDR3 extends over 19 amino acids. DNA of the CDR3: TGTGCCAGCAGCCGCCTGGGGAACGGGGGCCCGCTATTCTCCTACGAGCAGTACTTC. Its translation: CASSRLGNGGPLFSYEQYF.

This clonotype came up many times. This chain links TRBV29-1 with TRBJ1-2, with D hard to call. The CDR3 covers 14 residues. Trimming took off 4 bases at V and 0 bases at J, with 12 bases between the two ends. Germline CDR1 SQVTM, CDR2 ANQGSEA. CDR3 protein: CSVGEGIANYGYTF. The CDR3 DNA sequence: TGCAGCGTTGGAGAAGGGATAGCTAACTATGGCTACACCTTC.

CDR3 DNA: TGTGCCAGCAGTCCCAGTGTGTACGAGCAGTTCTTC. Translating it yields CASSPSVYEQFF. This rearrangement joins TRBV2 to TRBJ2-1, with no clear D. CDR1 is SNHLY, CDR2 FYNNEI, per germline. The CDR3 totals 12 residues. Trimming stripped 5 bases from V and 10 bases from J, with 12 bases between.

CDR3 residues: CASSDRGSTGELFF. CDR3 nucleotide sequence: TGTGCCAGCAGTGATAGAGGGAGCACCGGGGAGCTGTTTTTT. V is TRBV28 and J is TRBJ2-2, with TRBD2 as a possible D gene (5 bases). V shed 5 bases and J shed 4 bases, with 11 bases lying between them. The germline V gene encodes CDR1 MDHEN and CDR2 SYDVKM. The CDR3 covers 14 residues.

This clonotype was picked up many times. The CDR3 DNA is TGCAGCGTTGAAATGGCAGGGGGCGTGGATACGCAGTATTTT. This gives the protein CSVEMAGGVDTQYF. This rearrangement joins TRBV29-1 to TRBJ2-3; 8 bases align to TRBD1. CDR3 size: 14 residues. In germline, CDR1 is SQVTM, CDR2 ANQGSEA. After removal of 2 bases from V and 6 bases from J, the junction contained 7 bases not matched to a gene.

This clonotype has ten or more counts. This chain connects TRBV9 to TRBJ2-7; D gene ambiguous. Trimming removed 0 bases from V and 3 bases from J, with 16 bases in between. The germline gives CDR1 SGDLS, CDR2 YYNGEE. The CDR3 sequence is 16 residues long. The CDR3 DNA is TGTGCCAGCAGCGTAGAAGGCAGGAACCCCCTCTACGAGCAGTACTTC. This encodes CASSVEGRNPLYEQYF.